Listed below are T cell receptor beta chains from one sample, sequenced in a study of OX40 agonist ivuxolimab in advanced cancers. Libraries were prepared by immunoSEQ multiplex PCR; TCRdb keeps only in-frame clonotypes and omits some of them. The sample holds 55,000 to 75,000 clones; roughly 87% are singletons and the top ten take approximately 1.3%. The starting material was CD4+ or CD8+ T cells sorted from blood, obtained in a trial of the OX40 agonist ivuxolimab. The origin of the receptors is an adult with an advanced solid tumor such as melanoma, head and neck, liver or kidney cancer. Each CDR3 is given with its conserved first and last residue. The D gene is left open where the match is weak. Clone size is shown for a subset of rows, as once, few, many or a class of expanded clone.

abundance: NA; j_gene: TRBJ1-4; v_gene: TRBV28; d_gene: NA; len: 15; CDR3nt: TGTGCCAGCAGTAGTGGACAGAAGACTAATGAAAAACTGTTTTTT; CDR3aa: CASSSGQKTNEKLFF
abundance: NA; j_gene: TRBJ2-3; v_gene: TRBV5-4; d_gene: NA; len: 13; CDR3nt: TGTGCCAGCAGCTTCCAGGGCCCAGATACGCAGTATTTT; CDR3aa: CASSFQGPDTQYF
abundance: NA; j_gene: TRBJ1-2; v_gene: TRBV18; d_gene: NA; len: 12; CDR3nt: TGTGCCAGCTCACCAGGGACTGGAGGCTACACCTTC; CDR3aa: CASSPGTGGYTF
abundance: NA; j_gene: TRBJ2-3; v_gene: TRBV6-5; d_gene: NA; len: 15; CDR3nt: TGTGCCAGCAGTTACTCGAACCTCCAGAGAGATACGCAGTATTTT; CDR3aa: CASSYSNLQRDTQYF
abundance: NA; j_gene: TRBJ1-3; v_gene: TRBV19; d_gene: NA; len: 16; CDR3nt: TGTGCCCGCAAATCCCCCCAGGGCCGCTCTGGAAACACCATATATTTT; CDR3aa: CARKSPQGRSGNTIYF
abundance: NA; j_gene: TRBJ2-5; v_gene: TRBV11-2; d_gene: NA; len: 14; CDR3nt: TGTGCCAGCAGCTTACGGGCCAACCAAGAGACCCAGTACTTC; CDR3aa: CASSLRANQETQYF
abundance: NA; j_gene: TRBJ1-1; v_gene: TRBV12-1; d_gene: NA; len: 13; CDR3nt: TGTGCCAGCAGCTTTGGTGTAGACACTGAAGCTTTCTTT; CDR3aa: CASSFGVDTEAFF
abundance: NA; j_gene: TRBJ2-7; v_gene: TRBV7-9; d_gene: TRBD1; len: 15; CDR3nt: TGTGCCAGCAGCCAGGAAGGGGACAGAACATTCGAGCAGTACTTC; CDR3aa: CASSQEGDRTFEQYF
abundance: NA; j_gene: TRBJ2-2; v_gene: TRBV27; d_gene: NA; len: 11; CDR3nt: TGTGCCAGCAGTCGGTTCGGGGAGCTGTTTTTT; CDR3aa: CASSRFGELFF
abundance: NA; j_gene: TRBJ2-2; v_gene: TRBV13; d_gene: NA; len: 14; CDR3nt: TGTGCCAGCAGACAATTTAAGGTGGCCGGGGAGCTGTTTTTT; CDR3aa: CASRQFKVAGELFF
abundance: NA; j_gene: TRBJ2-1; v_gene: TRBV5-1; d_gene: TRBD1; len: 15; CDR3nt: TGCGCCAGCAGCTCATCGGGACAGGACTACAATGAGCAGTTCTTC; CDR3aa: CASSSSGQDYNEQFF
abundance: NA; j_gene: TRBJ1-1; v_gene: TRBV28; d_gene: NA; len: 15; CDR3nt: TGTGCCAGCACCCGTCGGGAGTTCGGAAACACTGAAGCTTTCTTT; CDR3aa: CASTRREFGNTEAFF
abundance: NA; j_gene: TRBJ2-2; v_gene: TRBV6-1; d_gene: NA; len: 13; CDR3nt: TGTGCCAGCAGTGAAACCCCCACCGGGGAGCTGTTTTTT; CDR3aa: CASSETPTGELFF
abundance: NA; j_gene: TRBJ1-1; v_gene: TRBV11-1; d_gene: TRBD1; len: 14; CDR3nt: TGTGCCAGCAGCGAGGACAGGGAGGGTACTGAAGCTTTCTTT; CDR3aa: CASSEDREGTEAFF
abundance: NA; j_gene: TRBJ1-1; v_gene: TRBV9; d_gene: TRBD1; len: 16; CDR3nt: TGTGCCAGCAGCGTAGGACAGGGGGTATTGAACACTGAAGCTTTCTTT; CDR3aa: CASSVGQGVLNTEAFF
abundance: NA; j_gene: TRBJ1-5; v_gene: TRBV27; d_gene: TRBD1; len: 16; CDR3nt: TGTGCCAGCAGTAGTGGGACAGGTTATAGCAATCAGCCCCAGCATTTT; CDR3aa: CASSSGTGYSNQPQHF
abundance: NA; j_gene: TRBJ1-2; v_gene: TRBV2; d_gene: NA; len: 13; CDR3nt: TGTGCCAGCAGACGTGACATGACGGATGGCTACACCTTC; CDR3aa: CASRRDMTDGYTF
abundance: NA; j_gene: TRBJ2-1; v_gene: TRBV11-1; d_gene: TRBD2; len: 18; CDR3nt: TGTGCCAGCAGCCTTGGACTAGCGGGGGTGCCCTCCTACAATGAGCAGTTCTTC; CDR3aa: CASSLGLAGVPSYNEQFF
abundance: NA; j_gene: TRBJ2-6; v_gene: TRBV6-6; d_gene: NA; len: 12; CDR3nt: TGTGCCAGCAGGGATGGGGCCAACGTCCTGACTTTC; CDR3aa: CASRDGANVLTF
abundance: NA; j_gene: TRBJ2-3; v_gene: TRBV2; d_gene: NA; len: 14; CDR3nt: TGTGCCAGCAGCTTCATTAGGCCAGGAGATACGCAGTATTTT; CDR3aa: CASSFIRPGDTQYF
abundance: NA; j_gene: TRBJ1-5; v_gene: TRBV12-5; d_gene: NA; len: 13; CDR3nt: TGTGCTAGTGGTTTGGAGGGGAATCAGCCCCAGCATTTT; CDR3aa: CASGLEGNQPQHF
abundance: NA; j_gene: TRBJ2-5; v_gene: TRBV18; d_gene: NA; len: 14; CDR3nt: TGTGCCAGCTCACCACAGCAGGGGAGAGAGACCCAGTACTTC; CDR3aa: CASSPQQGRETQYF
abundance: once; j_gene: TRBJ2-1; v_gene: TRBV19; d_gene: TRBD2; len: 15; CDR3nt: TGTGCCTGCGGGGGGGCCTCTAGCTCCTACAATGAGCAGTTCTTC; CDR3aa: CACGGASSSYNEQFF
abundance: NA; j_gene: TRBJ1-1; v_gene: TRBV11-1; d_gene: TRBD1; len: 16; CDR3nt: TGTGCCAGCAGTTTTGGGACAGGAGCGATGAACACTGAAGCTTTCTTT; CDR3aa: CASSFGTGAMNTEAFF
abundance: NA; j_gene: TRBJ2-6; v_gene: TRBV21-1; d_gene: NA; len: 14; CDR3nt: TGTGCCAGCACCCGGGTCTCTGGGGCCAACGTCCTGACTTTC; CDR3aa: CASTRVSGANVLTF
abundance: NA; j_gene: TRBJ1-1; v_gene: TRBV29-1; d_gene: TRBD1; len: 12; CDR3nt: TGCAGCGTTTCGACAGGGGGCAGTGAAGCTTTCTTT; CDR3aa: CSVSTGGSEAFF
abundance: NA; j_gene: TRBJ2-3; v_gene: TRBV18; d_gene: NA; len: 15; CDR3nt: TGTGCCAGCTCATCCGGGACGGATCAAAAAAATACGCAGTATTTT; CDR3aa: CASSSGTDQKNTQYF
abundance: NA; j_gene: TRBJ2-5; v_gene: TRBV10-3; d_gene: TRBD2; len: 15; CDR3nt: TGTGCCATTGGGACTAGCGGGGAAAGAGGAGAGACCCAGTACTTC; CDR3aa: CAIGTSGERGETQYF
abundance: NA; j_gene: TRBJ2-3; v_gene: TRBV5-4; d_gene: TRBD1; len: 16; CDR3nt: TGTGCCAGCAGCCGAGAAGTAGGACAGGGGACAGATACGCAGTATTTT; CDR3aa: CASSREVGQGTDTQYF
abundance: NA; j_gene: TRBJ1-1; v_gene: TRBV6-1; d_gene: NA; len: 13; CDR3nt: TGTGCCAGCAGTGACAGGGGTAGCACTGAAGCTTTCTTT; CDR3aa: CASSDRGSTEAFF
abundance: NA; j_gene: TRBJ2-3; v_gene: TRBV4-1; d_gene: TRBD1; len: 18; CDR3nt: TGCGCCAGCAGCCAAGTCCGGACAGGGGTTGGAAAAACAGATACGCAGTATTTT; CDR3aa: CASSQVRTGVGKTDTQYF
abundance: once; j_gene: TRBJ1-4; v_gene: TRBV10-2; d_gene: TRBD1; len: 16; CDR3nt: TGCGCCAGCAGCACCCAAACAGGGGGCCTTGGTGAAAAACTGTTTTTT; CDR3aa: CASSTQTGGLGEKLFF
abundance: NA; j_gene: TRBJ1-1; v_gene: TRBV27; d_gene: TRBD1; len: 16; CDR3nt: TGTGCCAGCAGTGAATTACCGGGACAGGCGAACACTGAAGCTTTCTTT; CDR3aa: CASSELPGQANTEAFF
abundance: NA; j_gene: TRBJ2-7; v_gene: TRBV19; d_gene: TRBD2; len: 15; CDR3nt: TGTGCCAGTAGTCCGTTAGCGGGAGTCTCCTACGAGCAGTACTTC; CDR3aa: CASSPLAGVSYEQYF
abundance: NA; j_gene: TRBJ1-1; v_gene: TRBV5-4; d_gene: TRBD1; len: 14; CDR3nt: TGTGCCAGCAGCTTCGACAGGGGGCGGACTGAAGCTTTCTTT; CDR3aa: CASSFDRGRTEAFF
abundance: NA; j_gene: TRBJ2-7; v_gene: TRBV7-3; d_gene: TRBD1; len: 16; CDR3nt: TGTGCCAGCAGCCGATCCGGGACAGGGGCTGGCTACGAGCAGTACTTC; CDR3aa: CASSRSGTGAGYEQYF
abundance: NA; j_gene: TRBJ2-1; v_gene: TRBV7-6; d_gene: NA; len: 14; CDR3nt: TGTGCCAGCAGCTTAAATATTGGAGGGGGTGAGCAGTTCTTC; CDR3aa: CASSLNIGGGEQFF
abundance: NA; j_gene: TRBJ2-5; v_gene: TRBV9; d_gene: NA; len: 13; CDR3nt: TGTGCCAGCAGCGTAGGAGGGATAGAGACCCAGTACTTC; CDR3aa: CASSVGGIETQYF
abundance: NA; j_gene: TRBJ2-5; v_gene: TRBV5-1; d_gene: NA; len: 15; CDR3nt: TGCGCCAGCAGCTTGGTGGCGGCCCCTCAAGAGACCCAGTACTTC; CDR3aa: CASSLVAAPQETQYF
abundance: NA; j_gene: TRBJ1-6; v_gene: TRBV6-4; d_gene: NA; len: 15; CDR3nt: TGTGCCAGCAGTGACTCGTGGGGAAGGGATTCACCCCTCCACTTT; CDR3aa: CASSDSWGRDSPLHF
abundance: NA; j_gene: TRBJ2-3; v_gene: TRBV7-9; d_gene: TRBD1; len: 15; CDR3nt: TGTGCCAGCAGCTTAGGAACAGGGGGCCCAGATACGCAGTATTTT; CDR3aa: CASSLGTGGPDTQYF
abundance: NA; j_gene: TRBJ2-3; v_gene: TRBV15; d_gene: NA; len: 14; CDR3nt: TGTGCCACCAGCAACAGACCTAGCACAGATACGCAGTATTTT; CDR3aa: CATSNRPSTDTQYF
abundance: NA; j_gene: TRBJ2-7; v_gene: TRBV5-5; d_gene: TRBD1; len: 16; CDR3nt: TGTGCCAGCAGCACAGCGACAGGGATGAGCTCCTACGAGCAGTACTTC; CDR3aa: CASSTATGMSSYEQYF
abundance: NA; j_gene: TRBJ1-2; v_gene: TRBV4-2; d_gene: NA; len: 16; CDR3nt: TGTGCCAGCAGCCAAGATCGCCGGGGGGCTAACTATGGCTACACCTTC; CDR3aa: CASSQDRRGANYGYTF
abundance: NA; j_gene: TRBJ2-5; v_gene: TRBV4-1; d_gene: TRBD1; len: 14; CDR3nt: TGCGCCAGCAGCCCACAGGGGTCCCAAGAGACCCAGTACTTC; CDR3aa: CASSPQGSQETQYF
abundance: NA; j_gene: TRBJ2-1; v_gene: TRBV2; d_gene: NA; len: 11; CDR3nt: TGTGCCACCCGAAGATCAAATGAGCAGTTCTTC; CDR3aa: CATRRSNEQFF
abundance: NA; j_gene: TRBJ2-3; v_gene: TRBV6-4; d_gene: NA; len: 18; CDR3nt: TGTGCCAGCAGTGAGATGGGGAGCGGGACAGGAGGCACAGATACGCAGTATTTT; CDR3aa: CASSEMGSGTGGTDTQYF
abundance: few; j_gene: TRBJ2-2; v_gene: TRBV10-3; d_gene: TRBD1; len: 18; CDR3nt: TGTGCCATCAGCGGAGCGGGCGGGACAGGGCTGGGCACCGGGGAGCTGTTTTTT; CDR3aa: CAISGAGGTGLGTGELFF